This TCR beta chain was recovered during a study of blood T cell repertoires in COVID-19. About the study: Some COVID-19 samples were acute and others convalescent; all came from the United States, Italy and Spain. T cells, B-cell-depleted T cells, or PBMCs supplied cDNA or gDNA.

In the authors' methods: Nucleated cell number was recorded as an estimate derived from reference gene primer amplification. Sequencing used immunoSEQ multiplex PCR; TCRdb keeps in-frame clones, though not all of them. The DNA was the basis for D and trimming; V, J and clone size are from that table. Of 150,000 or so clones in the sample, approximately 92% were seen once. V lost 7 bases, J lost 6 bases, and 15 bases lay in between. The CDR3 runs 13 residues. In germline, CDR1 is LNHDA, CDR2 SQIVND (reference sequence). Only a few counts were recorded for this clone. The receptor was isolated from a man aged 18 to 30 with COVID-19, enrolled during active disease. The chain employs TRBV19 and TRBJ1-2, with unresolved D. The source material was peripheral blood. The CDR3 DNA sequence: TGTGCCAGTACCCTAGGTCCCCTCGATGGCTACACCTTC. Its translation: CASTLGPLDGYTF.